The following is a TCR beta chain sequence with its context. No antigen is known for it. This entry is derived from a study of T-cell memory formation after mild COVID-19. Overall study results and limits: From day 15 to 85, contracting clones were balanced between CD4 and CD8, whereas later expanders leaned toward CD4+.

A 5'RACE reaction primed in the constant segment made cDNA libraries of TCR alpha and TCR beta, and these carried sample barcodes and UMIs. MiXCR was run by TCRdb on the 5' RACE reads, yielding one entry per CDR3 protein. The sample comprises fewer than 250,000 distinct CDR3 sequences, 27% of which are singletons, and around 10% rests with the top ten. The CDR3 is 16 residues long. V lost 1 base and J lost 5; bases outside the gene matches: 7. Germline CDR1 and CDR2: SGHRS and YFSETQ. The clonotype originates from an adult woman who had mild COVID-19 (a few samples of this study predate the infection). Cell type and time point are not known. The rearrangement joins TRBV5-1 to TRBJ2-5; 11 bases line up with TRBD2. Sequencing was carried out using PBMCs or a T cell subset sorted from them (not recorded which). The CDR3: CASSLKTSGSMETQYF. Here the CDR3 DNA reads TGCGCCAGCAGCTTGAAAACTAGCGGGAGCATGGAGACCCAGTACTTC.